The 12 T cell receptor beta chains in this list originate from one sample, sequenced in a study of blood T cell repertoires in COVID-19. TCRdb's table, derived via immunoSEQ multiplex PCR, lists solely in-frame clones and lacks some. The sample records some 220,000 clones, 80% being singletons. The sequenced material came from peripheral blood. These receptors were obtained from a human donor in a cohort sampled during active COVID-19.

The sample holds one count of this clone. Other DNA variants within this sample encode the same CDR3. This chain links TRBV28 with TRBJ2-7; 9 bases line up with TRBD1. V lost 6 bases, J lost 0 bases, and 3 bases stayed unmatched. The CDR3 contains 14 residues. The germline CDR1 and CDR2 sequences are MDHEN and SYDVKM. CDR3: CASRGTGSSYEQYF. CDR3 nucleotides: TGTGCCAGCAGGGGGACAGGGAGCTCCTACGAGCAGTACTTC. Using reference TRBV28 and TRBJ2-7 for the parts outside the CDR3, the full variable domain is DVKVTQSSRYLVKRTGEKVFLECVQDMDHENMFWYRQDPGLGLRLIYFSYDVKMKEKGDIPEGYSVSREKKERFSLILESASTNQTSMYLCASRGTGSSYEQYFGPGTRLTVT.

This chain connects TRBV24-1 to TRBJ1-1, with D maybe TRBD1 (6 bases). The CDR3 contains 14 residues. Trimming left V 6 bases short and J 3 bases short, with 13 bases between. Germline V lookup: CDR1 KGHDR, CDR2 SFDVKD. CDR3: CATSRTEEDTEAFF. The CDR3 DNA follows: TGTGCCACCAGTAGGACAGAAGAGGACACTGAAGCTTTCTTT.

The chain carries TRBV6-5 and TRBJ1-2, with 8 bases identical to TRBD1. This CDR3 is built from 15 residues. CDR1 and CDR2 (germline): MNHEY, SVGAGI. The J segment lost 2 bases and the V segment lost 2 bases, leaving 4 bases of the junction unmatched. Here the CDR3 reads CASSYDRGVNYGYTF. The CDR3 DNA follows: TGTGCCAGCAGTTACGACAGGGGAGTAAACTATGGCTACACCTTC.

This chain uses TRBV13 with TRBJ2-3, with TRBD1 matching over 7 bases. Trimming cost V 2 bases and J 6 bases; bases outside gene matches: 11. Germline V CDR1 and CDR2: PRHDT, FYEKMQ (reference sequence). CDR3 length: 16 residues. CDR3 in amino acids: CASSLRGLGRGDTQYF. The DNA of the CDR3 is TGTGCCAGCAGCTTAAGGGGGCTCGGACGAGGGGATACGCAGTATTTT.

V gene TRBV16 combines with J gene TRBJ1-2; D call uncertain. CDR3 length equals 14 residues. Germline loops: CDR1 KGHSY, CDR2 FQNENV. V was shortened by 4 bases and J by 1 base, with 10 bases between the two germline ends. The CDR3 region has the DNA TGTGCCAGCAGCCGGACGGGGAATAACTATGGCTACACCTTC. This encodes CASSRTGNNYGYTF. The whole variable domain, remainder taken from reference TRBV16 and TRBJ1-2, is GEEVAQTPKHLVRGEGQKAKLYCAPIKGHSYVFWYQQVLKNEFKFLISFQNENVFDETGMPKERFSAKCLPNSPCSLEIQATKLEDSAVYFCASSRTGNNYGYTFGSGTRLTVV.

In this sample, this clone turned up many times. The rearrangement links TRBV27 to TRBJ1-2, with D uncertain. V was pared by 5 bases and J by 4 bases, with 11 bases between. Germline V gene sequence: CDR1 MNHEY, CDR2 SMNVEV (reference sequence). The CDR3 totals 13 residues. CDR3 loop: CASSHEIRYGYTF. CDR3 DNA: TGTGCCAGCAGTCATGAGATTCGCTATGGCTACACCTTC.

This clone was observed a few times. This chain links TRBV15 with TRBJ1-5; 11 positions match TRBD1. CDR1 is LNHNV, CDR2 YYDKDF, per germline (reference sequence). The trim removed 3 bases at V and 2 bases at J, leaving 12 bases unmatched. This CDR3 is built from 19 residues. CDR3 DNA sequence: TGTGCCACCAGCAGGAGGGACAGGGGGTTGTATAGGGGCAATCAGCCCCAGCATTTT. This gives the protein CATSRRDRGLYRGNQPQHF.

Details on this clone: A read error may account for a junction end that differs from germline. The gene calls are TRBV11-2 and TRBJ2-2, with D tentatively TRBD1 (6 bases). The CDR3 runs 12 residues. The germline V gene has CDR1 SGHAT and CDR2 FQNNGV. CDR3 amino acids: CASSLDLGALFF. CDR3 nucleotide sequence: TGTGCCAGCAGCTTAGATTTGGGGGCGCTGTTTTTT.

J is TRBJ1-5 and V is TRBV4-2, with 7 bases aligning to TRBD1. The CDR3 runs to 18 residues. Per germline, CDR1 LGHNA and CDR2 YNFKEQ. V dropped 1 base and J dropped 3; count of bases not matched to a gene: 12. CDR3 nucleotide sequence: TGTGCCAGCAGCCAAGGGGACAGTCTGTTGAGGGTCAATCAGCCCCAGCATTTT. Translation gives CASSQGDSLLRVNQPQHF.

This clone showed up just once. The CDR3 DNA reads TGTGCCAGCAGTTTCGGTTCACCCCTCCACTTT. This encodes CASSFGSPLHF. The V gene is TRBV28, the J gene TRBJ1-6; D is unclear. Germline CDR1 reads MDHEN; CDR2 reads SYDVKM. V was clipped by 3 bases and J by 9 bases, with 3 bases between them. CDR3 size: 11 residues. Supplemented by reference TRBV28 and TRBJ1-6, the full variable domain reads DVKVTQSSRYLVKRTGEKVFLECVQDMDHENMFWYRQDPGLGLRLIYFSYDVKMKEKGDIPEGYSVSREKKERFSLILESASTNQTSMYLCASSFGSPLHFGNGTRLTVT.

The chain links TRBV28 to TRBJ1-1; D perhaps matches TRBD1 (6 bases). CDR1 is MDHEN and CDR2 is SYDVKM in the germline V gene. There are 15 residues in the CDR3. The ends were cut back, 4 bases at V and 0 bases at J, with 12 bases in the middle. CDR3 region: CASSYAQGLNTEAFF. Written as DNA, the CDR3 is TGTGCCAGCAGTTACGCACAGGGATTGAACACTGAAGCTTTCTTT. The complete variable domain, with remaining parts taken from reference TRBV28 and TRBJ1-1, reads DVKVTQSSRYLVKRTGEKVFLECVQDMDHENMFWYRQDPGLGLRLIYFSYDVKMKEKGDIPEGYSVSREKKERFSLILESASTNQTSMYLCASSYAQGLNTEAFFGQGTRLTVV.

The rearrangement joins TRBV5-1 to TRBJ1-1, with 12 bases matching TRBD1. Trimming cost V 2 bases and J 5 bases; bases outside gene matches: 4. The CDR3 runs to 15 residues. The germline V gene encodes CDR1 SGHRS and CDR2 YFSETQ. Here the CDR3 reads CASSFGTGGGTEAFF. The CDR3 coding sequence is TGCGCCAGCAGCTTTGGGACAGGGGGCGGTACTGAAGCTTTCTTT. Full variable domain (remainder filled in from reference TRBV5-1 and TRBJ1-1): KAGVTQTPRYLIKTRGQQVTLSCSPISGHRSVSWYQQTPGQGLQFLFEYFSETQRNKGNFPGRFSGRQFSNSRSEMNVSTLELGDSALYLCASSFGTGGGTEAFFGQGTRLTVV.